This note documents a single T cell receptor beta chain sequence. Antigen specificity is unknown. This sample was taken from a study of breast tumors, draining lymph nodes, adjacent tissues. TCRdb analysed the multiplex PCR reads with MiXCR anew, one entry per CDR3 protein. The sample gives under 75,000 distinct CDR3 sequences, 45% to 60% of which show up once; roughly 18% is in the top ten. Findings and limits, study-wide: Luminal-like breast cancer showed significantly greater tumor-nontumor repertoire similarity than basal-like breast cancer did. The data were judged consistent with most tumor T cells coming from lymph node and expanding in tumor.

The ends lost 6 bases at V and 2 bases at J; junction bases unmatched: 6. CDR3 length: 14 amino acids. The germline V gene has CDR1 SNHLY and CDR2 FYNNEI. The chain links TRBV2 to TRBJ2-5, with 7 bases matching TRBD2. The sequence was collected from a female donor with breast cancer. Some clones in this sample may be carry-over from other donors' samples. Specimen: breast tumor tissue. The chain's CDR3 is CASRVGLGQETQYF. In DNA, the CDR3 is TGTGCCAGCAGGGTTGGACTAGGTCAAGAGACCCAGTACTTC.